This T cell receptor beta chain was observed in a study of T cell responses to AZD1222 COVID-19 vaccine (dated by TCRdb to the early 2020s). Describing the broader study: AZD1222 recipients whose second dose came at about 4 weeks and those whose second dose came at about 12 weeks were combined into one group, since spike-specific TCR depth and breadth did not differ between the two schedules. TCR sequencing was performed for some 250 trial participants, of whom roughly 200 were given two doses of AZD1222 and approximately 26 were given two doses of MenACWY control vaccine. Enrollment into the trials was organized by age into subgroups of 18-55, 56-69 and 70-plus years, and those subgroups contained about 160, 30 and 59 TCR-sequenced participants, respectively.

Spanning cysteine to phenylalanine, the CDR3 consists of 14 amino acids. The kept DNA is CDR3 alone, 42 bases in frame from the first base. A distance of 11 bases separates the germline ends of V and J, which lose 4 bases and 5 bases respectively. CDR1 and CDR2 are drawn from the germline V gene (reference sequence): LNHDA, SQIVND. Study-level results and caveats: Conclusions about previously exposed vaccinees are limited, since just five or six AZD1222 recipients were seropositive for SARS-CoV-2 at baseline. Because no day 14 peak-response samples were available, repertoires were characterized only after the peak T cell response. The 56-69-year group was small, and its depth increase did not reach significance, likely because of low power. Spike-specific TCR breadth and depth rose significantly after two AZD1222 doses compared with day 0 and with MenACWY recipients. Epitopes outside the regions mutated in the B.1.351 and B.1.1.7 variants were reportedly recognized by nearly half of the unique spike-specific TCRs. Vaccine-associated CD4 TCRs spanned the whole spike protein, with dominant responses in regions 160-218 and 743-854. Participants were mostly white British and included more females than males, and it was suggested by the authors that clonal diversity may have been underestimated.

The CDR3 regions of human TCRbeta chains were analyzed by immunosequencing. Regarding the original processing steps: Repertoire TCRs were checked for matches against a reference library of SARS-CoV-2-specific TCRs that had been generated using the MIRA antigen-specificity platform. Breadth meant the fraction of unique TCRs that were SARS-CoV-2-associated, whereas depth meant the fraction of total T cells that were SARS-CoV-2-associated. Using the MIRA data, every spike-specific TCR was mapped to the spike region that the TCR reacted to and assigned to either a CD4 or a CD8 class. Log10-transformed breadth and depth values were compared by one-way ANOVA with Sidak's multiple comparisons tests. In its TCRdb copy, this immuneACCESS table keeps in-frame sequences only and misses some clones. Where compared with another copy, unresolved V genes explain less than half of these, and the others have no known cause. V and J calls and clone size follow that table, whereas D and trimming were derived from the DNA. This sample has roughly 200,000 clones in its table, and approximately 92% of those were observed once. The top ten constitute about 1.2% of the sample.

As concerns this clone: The target of this receptor is not known. Base qualities were left out, and no much larger clone turns up one base away.

Read against the paper, the sample's time point label means: baseline before first vaccination. Samples from vaccinated people were obtained from the UK trials COV001 and COV002, which included a single-blind randomized controlled phase 2/3 trial of AZD1222 (ChAdOx1 nCoV-19) in healthy adults. For TCRbeta chain sequencing, PBMC samples were collected from trial participants at day 0 and at day 28 after the second dose. This receptor chain uses TRBV19 and TRBJ1-4, with no D gene named confidently. The clonotype originates from an adult in good health. Sequencing was performed on peripheral blood, taken on day 0 of AZD1222 vaccination. The bases are TGTGCCAGTAGTACAACCGGACGGAATGAAAAACTGTTTTTT. This translates into CASSTTGRNEKLFF.